This T cell receptor beta chain is drawn from a study of radiation and T cells in renal cell carcinoma. Whole-study context: Nephrectomy followed 15 Gy stereotactic body radiation by 4 weeks.

Some clones are missing from TCRdb's copy, which holds only in-frame ones; the method was immunoSEQ multiplex PCR. The sample lists some 150,000 clones, 70% to 90% occurring once. The germline V gene has CDR1 SEHNR and CDR2 FQNEAQ (reference sequence). V lost 1 base and J 6 bases, leaving 15 bases between the germline ends. The CDR3 is made up of 15 amino acids. Time point defined: baseline pretreatment blood. The treatment was: 15 Gy SBRT to primary tumor, nephrectomy 4 weeks later. The chain carries TRBV7-9 and TRBJ1-2; unclear D gene. The sequence came from a woman aged 45 to 65 with renal cell carcinoma. Specimen: blood, collected from a patient whose treatment included radiotherapy and nephrectomy. The CDR3 here is CASSLDLRVGHGYTF. CDR3 coding DNA: TGTGCCAGCAGCTTAGACCTCCGGGTCGGACATGGCTACACCTTC.